Each of the 11 T cell receptor beta chains below was sequenced from the same sample in a study of T cell responses to AZD1222 COVID-19 vaccine. The repertoire was sequenced with immunoSEQ multiplex PCR; TCRdb's copy has only in-frame clones and lacks some. The data contain more than 95,000 clones, 90% of them singletons. The source material was peripheral blood, sampled on day 0 of MenACWY control vaccination. The receptors were sampled from an adult in good health.

This clone showed up just once. The chain couples TRBV5-5 to TRBJ2-2, with D unresolved. The germline V gene encodes CDR1 SGHKS and CDR2 YYEKEE (reference sequence). This CDR3 region has 14 residues. V was clipped by 3 bases and J by 1 base, with 7 bases between them. The CDR3 DNA follows: TGTGCCAGCAGCTCGGGTTGGAACACCGGGGAGCTGTTTTTT. Its protein is CASSSGWNTGELFF.

V is TRBV6-5 and J is TRBJ2-3; perhaps D is TRBD1 or TRBD2 (5 bases each). Germline CDR1 MNHEY, CDR2 SVGAGI. This CDR3 contains 15 residues. V lost 0 bases, J lost 6 bases, and 13 bases lay in between. The CDR3 nucleotides are TGTGCCAGCAGTTACTCCCCGTGGGGGTTTGATACGCAGTATTTT. Translated: CASSYSPWGFDTQYF.

This chain connects TRBV12-3 or TRBV12-4 to TRBJ1-2; D is ambiguous. CDR3 length: 12 amino acids. Trimming took off 6 bases at V and 4 bases at J, with 9 bases between the two ends. CDR3 residues: CASSPVTYGYTF. The CDR3 DNA reads TGTGCCAGCAGCCCCGTCACCTATGGCTACACCTTC.

The V gene is TRBV19, the J gene TRBJ2-6; D unresolved. This CDR3 has 15 residues. With 2 bases removed from V and 1 base from J, the gap between germline ends came to 6 bases. Germline assignment: CDR1 LNHDA and CDR2 SQIVND (reference sequence). CDR3 loop: CASSIFESGANVLTF. The CDR3 bases are TGTGCCAGTAGTATATTCGAGTCTGGGGCCAACGTCCTGACTTTC.

The chain combines TRBV6-6 with TRBJ2-4; D uncertain. This CDR3 has 16 amino acids. CDR1 is MNHNY, CDR2 SVGAGI, per germline (reference sequence). The V end was cut by 5 bases, the J end by 0 bases, with 14 bases between. This CDR3 is CASSNHLKLAKNIQYF. DNA of the CDR3: TGTGCCAGCAGTAATCACCTCAAACTAGCCAAAAACATTCAGTACTTC.

This clone was found a few times. The rearrangement uses TRBV6-2 or TRBV6-3 and TRBJ1-6, with D unresolved. This CDR3 has 15 amino acids. Germline V lookup: CDR1 MNHEY, CDR2 SVGEGT. The ends were cut back, 0 bases at V and 5 bases at J, with 8 bases in the middle. The CDR3 DNA reads TGTGCCAGCAGTTACTCCCACAGAGATAATTCACCCCTCCACTTT. This gives the protein CASSYSHRDNSPLHF.

The rearrangement uses TRBV28 and TRBJ2-1; D gene uncertain. Trimming stripped 5 bases from V and 7 bases from J, with 9 bases between. This CDR3 contains 12 residues. Germline V gives CDR1 MDHEN, CDR2 SYDVKM. CDR3 region: CASSSTENEQFF. CDR3 nucleotide sequence: TGTGCCAGCAGTAGCACCGAAAATGAGCAGTTCTTC.

This sequence joins TRBV7-9 and TRBJ2-5, with 9 bases matching TRBD1. The germline CDR1 and CDR2 sequences are SEHNR and FQNEAQ (reference sequence). The V segment lost 0 bases and the J segment 1 base; nucleotides outside the gene matches: 12. This CDR3 spans 19 amino acids. CDR3 loop: CASSLAIGTGPGFQETQYF. The DNA for the CDR3 is TGTGCCAGCAGCTTAGCTATCGGGACAGGGCCGGGTTTCCAAGAGACCCAGTACTTC.

V is TRBV19 and J is TRBJ2-1, with TRBD1 matching over 7 bases. V lost 3 bases to trimming and J lost 8 bases; unmatched junction nucleotides: 10. CDR1 LNHDA and CDR2 SQIVND come from the germline V gene (reference sequence). The CDR3 contains 15 residues. The CDR3 here is CASSISSRGLDEQFF. The CDR3 nucleotides read TGTGCCAGTAGTATCTCCTCCAGGGGGTTGGATGAGCAGTTCTTC.

The rearrangement uses TRBV19 and TRBJ2-3; 7 nucleotides align to TRBD1. Germline trimming cut 4 bases from V and 4 bases from J; bases unmatched to any gene: 8. The germline CDR1 and CDR2 sequences are LNHDA and SQIVND (reference sequence). This CDR3 spans 15 amino acids. The CDR3 sequence is CASSKGFRGSDTQYF. The CDR3 DNA sequence: TGTGCCAGTAGTAAAGGCTTCAGGGGGTCAGATACGCAGTATTTT.

This chain links TRBV3-1 (or the pseudogene TRBV3-2) with TRBJ1-1; 7 bases map to TRBD1. The CDR3 has 16 amino acids. The germline V gene has CDR1 LGHDT and CDR2 YNNKEL (reference sequence). Unmatched junction bases numbered 20, after V lost 11 bases and J lost 5 bases. The chain's CDR3 is CAVPPGGLGVKTEAFF. For the CDR3, the DNA is TGTGCCGTCCCGCCAGGGGGGCTGGGGGTTAAGACTGAAGCTTTCTTT.